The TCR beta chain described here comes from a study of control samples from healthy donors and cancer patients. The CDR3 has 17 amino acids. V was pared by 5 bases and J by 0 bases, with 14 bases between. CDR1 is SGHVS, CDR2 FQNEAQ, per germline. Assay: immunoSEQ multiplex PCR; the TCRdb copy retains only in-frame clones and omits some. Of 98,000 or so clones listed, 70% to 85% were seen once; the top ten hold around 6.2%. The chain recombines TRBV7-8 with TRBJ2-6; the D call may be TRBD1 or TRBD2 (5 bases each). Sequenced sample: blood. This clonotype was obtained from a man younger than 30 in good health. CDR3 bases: TGTGCCAGCAGCGGTCGGGACGGTCTCTCTGGGGCCAACGTCCTGACTTTC. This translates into CASSGRDGLSGANVLTF.